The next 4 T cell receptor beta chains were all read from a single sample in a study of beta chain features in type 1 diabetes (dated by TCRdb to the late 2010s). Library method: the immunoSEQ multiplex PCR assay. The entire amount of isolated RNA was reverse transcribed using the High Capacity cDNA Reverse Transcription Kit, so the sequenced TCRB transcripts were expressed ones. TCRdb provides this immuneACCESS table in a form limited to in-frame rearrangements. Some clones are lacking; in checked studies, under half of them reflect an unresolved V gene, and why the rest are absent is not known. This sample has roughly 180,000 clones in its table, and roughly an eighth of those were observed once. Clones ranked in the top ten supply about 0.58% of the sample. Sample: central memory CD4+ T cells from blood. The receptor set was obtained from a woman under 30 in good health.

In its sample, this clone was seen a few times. The chain's CDR3 is CAWSAGQTSNQPQHF. The CDR3 region has the DNA TGTGCCTGGAGTGCAGGACAGACTAGCAATCAGCCCCAGCATTTT. The genes are TRBV30 and TRBJ1-5; weak D call: TRBD1 (6 bases). CDR1 is GTSNPN and CDR2 is SVGIG in the germline V gene (reference sequence). Trimming pared 1 base from V and 0 bases from J, leaving 10 bases between. CDR3 length: 15 amino acids.

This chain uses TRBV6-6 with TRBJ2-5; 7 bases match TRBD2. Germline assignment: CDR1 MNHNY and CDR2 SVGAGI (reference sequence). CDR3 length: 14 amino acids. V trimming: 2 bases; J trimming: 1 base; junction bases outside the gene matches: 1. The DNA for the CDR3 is TGTGCCAGCAGTTACGCTAGCGGCCAAGAGACCCAGTACTTC. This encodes CASSYASGQETQYF.

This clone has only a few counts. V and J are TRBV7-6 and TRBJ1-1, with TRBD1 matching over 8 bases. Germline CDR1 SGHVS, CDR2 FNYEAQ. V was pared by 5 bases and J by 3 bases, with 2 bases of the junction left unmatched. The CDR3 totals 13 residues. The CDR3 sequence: CASSRQGYTEAFF. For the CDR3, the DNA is TGTGCCAGCAGCAGACAGGGGTACACTGAAGCTTTCTTT. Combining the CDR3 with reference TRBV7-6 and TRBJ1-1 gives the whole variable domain GAGVSQSPRYKVTKRGQDVALRCDPISGHVSLYWYRQALGQGPEFLTYFNYEAQQDKSGLPNDRFSAERPEGSISTLTIQRTEQRDSAMYRCASSRQGYTEAFFGQGTRLTVV.

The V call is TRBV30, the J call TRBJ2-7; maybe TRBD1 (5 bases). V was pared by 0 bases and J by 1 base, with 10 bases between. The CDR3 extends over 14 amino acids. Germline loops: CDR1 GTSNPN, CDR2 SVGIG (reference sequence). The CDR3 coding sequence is TGTGCCTGGAGTGTACAGGTTAAATCCTACGAGCAGTACTTC. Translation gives CAWSVQVKSYEQYF.